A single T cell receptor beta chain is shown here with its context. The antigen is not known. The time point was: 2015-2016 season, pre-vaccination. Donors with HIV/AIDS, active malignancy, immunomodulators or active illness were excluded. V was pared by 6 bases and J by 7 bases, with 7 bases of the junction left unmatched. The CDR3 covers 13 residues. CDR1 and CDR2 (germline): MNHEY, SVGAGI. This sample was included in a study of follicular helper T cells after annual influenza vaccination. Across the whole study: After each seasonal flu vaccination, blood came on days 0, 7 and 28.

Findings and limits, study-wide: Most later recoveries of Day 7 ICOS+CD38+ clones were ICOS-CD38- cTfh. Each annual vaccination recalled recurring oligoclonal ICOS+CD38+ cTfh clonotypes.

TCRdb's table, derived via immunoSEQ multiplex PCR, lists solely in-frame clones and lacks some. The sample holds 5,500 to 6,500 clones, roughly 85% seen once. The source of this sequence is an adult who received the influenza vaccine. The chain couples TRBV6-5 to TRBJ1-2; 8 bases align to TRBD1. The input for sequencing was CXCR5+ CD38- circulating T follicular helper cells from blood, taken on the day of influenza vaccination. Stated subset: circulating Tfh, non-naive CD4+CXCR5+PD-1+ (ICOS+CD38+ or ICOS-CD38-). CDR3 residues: CASSPQGEGGYTF. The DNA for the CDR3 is TGTGCCAGCAGCCCACAGGGGGAGGGTGGCTACACCTTC.